Below, 14 T cell receptor beta chains from the same sample are listed, as sequenced in a study of T cell responses to AZD1222 COVID-19 vaccine. Only in-frame clones appear in the TCRdb table, and some are missing; sequencing was by immunoSEQ multiplex PCR. The data contain under 200,000 clones, roughly nine tenths of them singletons. The sequencing here drew on peripheral blood, taken 28 days after the second AZD1222 dose. These receptors were obtained from an adult who received the AZD1222 COVID-19 vaccine.

The chain joins TRBV28 to TRBJ1-2, with D uncertain. V was clipped by 5 bases and J by 0 bases, with 13 bases between them. The CDR3 has 15 residues. Looked up from germline, CDR1 is MDHEN and CDR2 is SYDVKM. CDR3 amino acids: CASSTPFVANYGYTF. The CDR3 DNA reads as TGTGCCAGCAGTACCCCGTTCGTGGCTAACTATGGCTACACCTTC.

This chain connects TRBV6-2 or TRBV6-3 to TRBJ2-5, with D perhaps matching TRBD1 (5 bases). This CDR3 is built from 15 residues. From germline, CDR1 is MNHEY and CDR2 SVGEGT. V lost 0 bases and J 5 bases, leaving 13 bases between the germline ends. DNA of the CDR3: TGTGCCAGCAGTTACTCGAGTAGGGGTGCGGAGACCCAGTACTTC. Residues: CASSYSSRGAETQYF.

This rearrangement joins TRBV7-9 to TRBJ2-3; a weak D match, TRBD1 (5 bases). Germline CDR1 and CDR2: SEHNR and FQNEAQ (reference sequence). Between the trimmed V and J ends, which lost 1 base and 6 bases, there was a span of 14 bases. The CDR3 totals 15 residues. CDR3 nucleotide sequence: TGTGCCAGCAGCTTAGTTCCCCTCCAGGGCGATACGCAGTATTTT. Residues: CASSLVPLQGDTQYF. The full variable domain, with the rest looked up from reference TRBV7-9 and TRBJ2-3, is DTGVSQNPRHKITKRGQNVTFRCDPISEHNRLYWYRQTLGQGPEFLTYFQNEAQLEKSRLLSDRFSAERPKGSFSTLEIQRTEQGDSAMYLCASSLVPLQGDTQYFGPGTRLTVL.

The table lists this clone with a count of one. J is TRBJ2-7 and V is TRBV5-5; D is tentatively TRBD1 or TRBD2 (5 bases each). The CDR3 contains 16 residues. V was shortened by 2 bases and J by 1 base, with 16 bases between the two germline ends. Germline V gives CDR1 SGHKS, CDR2 YYEKEE (reference sequence). CDR3 residues: CASSFYPGPPSYEQYF. The DNA of the CDR3 is TGTGCCAGCAGCTTTTATCCGGGACCCCCATCCTACGAGCAGTACTTC.

V usage is TRBV27 and J usage is TRBJ1-1; D is ambiguous. The germline CDR1 and CDR2 sequences are MNHEY and SMNVEV (reference sequence). CDR3 size: 13 residues. Trimming stripped 3 bases from V and 4 bases from J, with 9 bases between. The CDR3 spells CASSFVSGTEAFF. For the CDR3, the DNA is TGTGCCAGCAGTTTCGTCAGCGGCACTGAAGCTTTCTTT.

V gene TRBV30 combines with J gene TRBJ1-2; maybe TRBD1 (5 bases). CDR3 length: 11 amino acids. The V end lost 1 base, the J end lost 6 bases, and 6 bases lay between the germline ends. Per the germline V gene, CDR1 is GTSNPN and CDR2 is SVGIG (reference sequence). The CDR3 reads CAWSGQNGYTF. In DNA form, the CDR3 reads TGTGCCTGGAGTGGACAGAATGGCTACACCTTC. Using reference TRBV30 and TRBJ1-2 for the parts outside the CDR3, the full variable domain is SQTIHQWPATLVQPVGSPLSLECTVEGTSNPNLYWYRQAAGRGLQLLFYSVGIGQISSEVPQNLSASRPQDRQFILSSKKLLLSDSGFYLCAWSGQNGYTFGSGTRLTVV.

This chain uses TRBV4-2 with TRBJ2-1; 12 positions match TRBD1. This CDR3 comprises 18 residues. With 0 bases clipped from V and 7 bases from J, the junction kept 10 bases outside the gene matches. Germline values: CDR1 LGHNA, CDR2 YNFKEQ. CDR3 coding DNA: TGTGCCAGCAGCCAAGAGGTCCCCCGGGACAGGGGGCGAAATGAGCAGTTCTTC. This encodes CASSQEVPRDRGRNEQFF.

The gene calls are TRBV11-1 and TRBJ2-1; 9 nucleotides match TRBD2. V trimming: 4 bases; J trimming: 4 bases; junction bases outside the gene matches: 8. Germline V CDR1 and CDR2: SGHAT, FQDESV (reference sequence). The CDR3 has 16 residues. The CDR3 nucleotides read TGTGCCAGCAGCTCTTTTCTAGCGGGACAATACAATGAGCAGTTCTTC. This gives the protein CASSSFLAGQYNEQFF.

This chain connects TRBV6-5 to TRBJ1-6; D is unresolved. The germline gives CDR1 MNHEY, CDR2 SVGAGI. The CDR3 contains 15 residues. Trimming took off 2 bases at V and 6 bases at J, with 11 bases between the two ends. The CDR3 bases are TGTGCCAGCAGTTACCGCGAAGAAACTAATTCACCCCTCCACTTT. Translation: CASSYREETNSPLHF.

The chain links TRBV6-2 or TRBV6-3 to TRBJ1-5; D perhaps matches TRBD1 (5 bases). Trimming shortened V by 4 bases and J by 7 bases, and 20 bases separated the two germline ends. CDR1 MNHEY and CDR2 SVGEGT come from the germline V gene. The CDR3 consists of 16 residues. CDR3 residues: CASSLELERGRQPQHF. In DNA form, the CDR3 reads TGTGCCAGCAGTTTAGAATTGGAGAGGGGAAGGCAGCCCCAGCATTTT.

This chain links TRBV7-8 with TRBJ1-4; no clear D. The length of the CDR3 is 14 residues. Germline loops: CDR1 SGHVS, CDR2 FQNEAQ. V lost 3 bases, J lost 7 bases, and 12 bases lay in between. The DNA for the CDR3 is TGTGCCAGCAGCTTTCGGGTTTCAAGTGAAAAACTGTTTTTT. It yields the protein CASSFRVSSEKLFF.

V gene TRBV29-1 combines with J gene TRBJ1-6, with 10 nucleotides matching TRBD1. The CDR3 is made up of 13 amino acids. The V segment lost 6 bases and the J segment 8 bases; nucleotides outside the gene matches: 4. CDR1 is SQVTM, CDR2 ANQGSEA, per germline. CDR3 in amino acids: CSVRDRGDSPLHF. The CDR3 DNA reads as TGCAGCGTGCGGGACAGGGGAGATTCACCCCTCCACTTT.

The CDR3 protein is CASSLGGGEQYF. The CDR3 DNA follows: TGTGCCAGCAGCTTAGGTGGGGGCGAGCAGTACTTC. This chain joins TRBV7-6 and TRBJ2-7; D may be TRBD1 or TRBD2 (5 bases each). The CDR3 consists of 12 residues. Germline V gene data show CDR1 as SGHVS and CDR2 as FNYEAQ. The ends were cut back, 1 base at V and 6 bases at J, with 7 bases in the middle.

The genes are TRBV6-6 and TRBJ1-2, with a weak D call TRBD1 (6 bases). Germline V gene data show CDR1 as MNHNY and CDR2 as SVGAGI (reference sequence). The CDR3 length is 15 residues. V dropped 0 bases and J dropped 4 bases, with 12 bases sitting between them. CDR3 sequence reads: CASSYSTGRSYGYTF. The CDR3 coding sequence is TGTGCCAGCAGTTACTCTACAGGGCGGAGCTATGGCTACACCTTC.